This T cell receptor (beta chain) was sequenced for a study of graft-versus-host responses after intestinal transplantation. Overall study context: Each of the recipients got a multivisceral, liver-intestinal, or isolated intestinal transplant. Anti-thymocyte globulin was used for induction in all recipients, who then took tacrolimus and steroids for approximately 3 years. Study conclusions and caveats: Within allografts, high graft-versus-host to host-versus-graft clonal ratios were seen among patients with graft-donor T cell macrochimerism. GvH clones were identified in recipient marrow, with some first appearing in ileum or blood.

The CDR3 contains 13 residues. Trimming cost V 7 bases and J 7 bases; bases outside gene matches: 7. CDR1 is MNHEY, CDR2 SVGAGI, per germline. As to this clone: Its antigen is still unknown.

Here immunoSEQ multiplex PCR was the method, and the copy in TCRdb shows in-frame clones only, minus some. The sample has tens of thousands of clones; around 89% are singletons. This sequence originates from a human donor who received an intestinal transplant. The chain couples TRBV6-5 to TRBJ1-1, with TRBD1 identical over 9 bases. This specimen consisted of unstimulated CD8+ T cells sorted from spleen or lymph node cells, obtained before intestinal transplant. The CDR3 coding sequence is TGTGCCAGCAAGATCACAGGGGGCAGTGAAGCTTTCTTT. Residues: CASKITGGSEAFF.